These 15 T cell receptor beta chains originate from one sample sequenced in a study of Tregs in tolerant kidney transplant recipients. Data came from immunoSEQ multiplex PCR; TCRdb stores just in-frame clones and leaves some out. The profile shows roughly 99,000 clones, roughly 93% of them singletons. The source material was CD4+ T cells from blood, sampled before the transplant. These TCRs come from a human donor who received a combined kidney and bone marrow transplant.

V usage is TRBV4-2 and J usage is TRBJ2-7; 10 positions match TRBD2. Germline lookup yields CDR1 LGHNA and CDR2 YNFKEQ. There are 17 residues in the CDR3. With V trimmed by 1 base and J by 6 bases, 12 bases remained unmatched. CDR3: CASSQAGLAGVVGEQYF. As DNA, the CDR3 is TGTGCCAGCAGCCAAGCAGGGCTAGCGGGAGTAGTTGGCGAGCAGTACTTC.

The V gene is TRBV5-5, the J gene TRBJ1-2, with D hard to call. CDR3 length: 12 amino acids. CDR1 is SGHKS and CDR2 is YYEKEE in the germline V gene (reference sequence). Trimming took 4 bases from V and 7 from J, leaving 11 bases between them. In nucleotides, the CDR3 is TGTGCCAGCAGCCCTTGGCGGGGTGGCTACACCTTC. Translating gives CASSPWRGGYTF.

The J gene is TRBJ1-6, the V gene TRBV9; no definite D call. The V end was cut by 0 bases, the J end by 8 bases, with 9 bases between. The CDR3 extends over 14 amino acids. The germline V gene encodes CDR1 SGDLS and CDR2 YYNGEE. The CDR3 DNA follows: TGTGCCAGCAGCGTAGGGGCCCCGGATTCACCCCTCCACTTT. It codes for CASSVGAPDSPLHF.

This chain's CDR3 is CASSYNSRPNYGYTF. The DNA for the CDR3 is TGTGCCAGCAGTTATAATAGCAGACCCAACTATGGCTACACCTTC. The J gene is TRBJ1-2, the V gene TRBV6-5, with D unresolved. Germline lookup yields CDR1 MNHEY and CDR2 SVGAGI. V was cut by 3 bases and J by 2 bases, with 13 bases left in between. The CDR3 extends over 15 amino acids.

This chain joins TRBV6-5 and TRBJ2-7; 10 bases agree with TRBD2. Germline V gene lookup returns CDR1 MNHEY and CDR2 SVGAGI. This CDR3 has 13 residues. V dropped 8 bases and J dropped 5; count of bases not matched to a gene: 6. This CDR3 reads CASSVGTSDEQYF. The DNA of the CDR3 is TGTGCCAGCTCCGTCGGGACTAGCGACGAGCAGTACTTC.

This clone was observed a single time. This chain uses TRBV7-3 with TRBJ2-3; D not certain. Germline loops: CDR1 SGHTA, CDR2 FQGTGA. The V gene lost 5 bases and the J gene lost 1 base, with 4 bases spanning the gap. The CDR3 loop spans 12 amino acids. The CDR3 sequence is CASSRGTDTQYF. CDR3 DNA sequence: TGTGCCAGCAGCCGGGGCACAGATACGCAGTATTTT.

This rearrangement joins TRBV19 to TRBJ2-5, with TRBD1 matching over 10 bases. The V gene end was trimmed by 5 bases and the J gene end by 7 bases; junction bases not matched to a gene: 4. CDR3 size: 13 residues. The germline CDR1 and CDR2 sequences are LNHDA and SQIVND (reference sequence). The CDR3 sequence: CASSQRDRGTQYF. As DNA, the CDR3 is TGTGCCAGTAGTCAACGGGACAGGGGGACCCAGTACTTC.

This clone was seen once. The rearrangement joins TRBV5-1 to TRBJ1-2, with TRBD1 identical over 7 bases. With 4 bases clipped from V and 4 bases from J, the junction kept 13 bases outside the gene matches. The CDR3 runs 16 residues. Germline CDR1 is SGHRS and CDR2 is YFSETQ. CDR3 loop: CASSLTQDRVVYGYTF. The CDR3 DNA reads as TGCGCCAGCAGCCTAACCCAAGACAGGGTGGTCTATGGCTACACCTTC. The whole variable domain, filled in from reference TRBV5-1 and TRBJ1-2, reads KAGVTQTPRYLIKTRGQQVTLSCSPISGHRSVSWYQQTPGQGLQFLFEYFSETQRNKGNFPGRFSGRQFSNSRSEMNVSTLELGDSALYLCASSLTQDRVVYGYTFGSGTRLTVV.

The chain combines TRBV11-3 with TRBJ1-6; D might be TRBD1 (5 bases). Germline V gene data show CDR1 as SGHNT and CDR2 as YENEEA. The CDR3 totals 16 residues. The ends were cut back, 5 bases at V and 7 bases at J, with 18 bases in the middle. The CDR3 DNA reads as TGTGCCAGCAGCCCCGGGACGGCGGGGACCAATTCACCCCTCCACTTT. Its translation is CASSPGTAGTNSPLHF. The full variable domain, its missing parts supplied by reference TRBV11-3 and TRBJ1-6, is EAGVVQSPRYKIIEKKQPVAFWCNPISGHNTLYWYLQNLGQGPELLIRYENEEAVDDSQLPKDRFSAERLKGVDSTLKIQPAELGDSAVYLCASSPGTAGTNSPLHFGNGTRLTVT.

V usage is TRBV7-9 and J usage is TRBJ1-2; possible D gene TRBD1, 5 bases. V dropped 8 bases and J dropped 4 bases, with 8 bases sitting between them. The CDR3 spans 11 residues. In germline, CDR1 is SEHNR, CDR2 FQNEAQ (reference sequence). CDR3 DNA sequence: TGTGCCAGCCGACAGCTCTATGGCTACACCTTC. Protein product: CASRQLYGYTF.

The CDR3 bases are TGTGCCAGCAGTTACTGGTCTCCTGGGGAGGACCACGAGCAGTACTTC. Translated, it gives CASSYWSPGEDHEQYF. The rearrangement links TRBV6-5 to TRBJ2-7; D is possibly TRBD2 (6 bases). Trimming stripped 1 base from V and 5 bases from J, with 18 bases between. Germline-derived CDR1 and CDR2 are MNHEY and SVGAGI. CDR3 length: 16 amino acids.

Here the CDR3 DNA reads TGTGCCTGGAGTGGACAGGGGTACGAGCAGTACTTC. Its translation is CAWSGQGYEQYF. The chain couples TRBV30 to TRBJ2-7; 8 bases agree with TRBD1. The CDR3 consists of 12 residues. The ends lost 1 base at V and 4 bases at J; junction bases unmatched: 0. Germline assignment: CDR1 GTSNPN and CDR2 SVGIG (reference sequence).

J is TRBJ2-3 and V is TRBV7-2, with D possibly being TRBD2 (6 bases). The CDR3 covers 16 residues. Germline CDR1 SGHTA, CDR2 FQGNSA. V was pared by 0 bases and J by 0 bases, with 10 bases between. CDR3 nucleotide sequence: TGTGCCAGCAGCTTAGCTGCGGGATCTAGCACAGATACGCAGTATTTT. Translated: CASSLAAGSSTDTQYF. The variable domain in full, with the rest retrieved from reference TRBV7-2 and TRBJ2-3, is GAGVSQSPSNKVTEKGKDVELRCDPISGHTALYWYRQSLGQGLEFLIYFQGNSAPDKSGLPSDRFSAERTGGSVSTLTIQRTQQEDSAVYLCASSLAAGSSTDTQYFGPGTRLTVL.

This chain uses TRBV2 with TRBJ2-3; TRBD2 is a possible D gene (5 bases). This CDR3 spans 14 amino acids. V was shortened by 4 bases and J by 0 bases, with 8 bases between the two germline ends. Germline V gene lookup returns CDR1 SNHLY and CDR2 FYNNEI. CDR3 in DNA: TGTGCCAGCAGTGTATCGGGGAGCACAGATACGCAGTATTTT. Its translation: CASSVSGSTDTQYF.

This clone was found a few times. The chain has TRBV6-6 and TRBJ2-2, with D unresolved. The length of the CDR3 is 12 residues. The V end lost 5 bases, the J end lost 1 base, and 2 bases lay between the germline ends. Germline V gene data show CDR1 as MNHNY and CDR2 as SVGAGI (reference sequence). The CDR3 loop is CASSQNTGELFF. For the CDR3, the DNA is TGTGCCAGCAGTCAGAACACCGGGGAGCTGTTTTTT.